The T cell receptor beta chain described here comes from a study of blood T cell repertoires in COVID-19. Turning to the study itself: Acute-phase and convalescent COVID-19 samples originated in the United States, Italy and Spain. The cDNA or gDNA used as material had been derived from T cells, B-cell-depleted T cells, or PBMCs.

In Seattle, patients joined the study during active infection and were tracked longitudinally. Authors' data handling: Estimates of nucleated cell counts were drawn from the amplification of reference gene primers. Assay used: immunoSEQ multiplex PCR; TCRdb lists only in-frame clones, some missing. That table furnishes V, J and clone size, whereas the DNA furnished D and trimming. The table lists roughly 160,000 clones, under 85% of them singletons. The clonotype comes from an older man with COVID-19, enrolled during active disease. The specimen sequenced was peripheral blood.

The CDR3 region has the DNA TGCGCCAGCACAAGGACTAGCGACTCCTACGAGCAGTACTTC. Its protein is CASTRTSDSYEQYF. The rearrangement joins TRBV10-2 to TRBJ2-7; 9 nucleotides agree with TRBD2. Germline CDR1 is WSHSY and CDR2 is SAAADI. The CDR3 runs to 14 residues. The V gene end was trimmed by 7 bases and the J gene end by 0 bases; junction bases not matched to a gene: 4.